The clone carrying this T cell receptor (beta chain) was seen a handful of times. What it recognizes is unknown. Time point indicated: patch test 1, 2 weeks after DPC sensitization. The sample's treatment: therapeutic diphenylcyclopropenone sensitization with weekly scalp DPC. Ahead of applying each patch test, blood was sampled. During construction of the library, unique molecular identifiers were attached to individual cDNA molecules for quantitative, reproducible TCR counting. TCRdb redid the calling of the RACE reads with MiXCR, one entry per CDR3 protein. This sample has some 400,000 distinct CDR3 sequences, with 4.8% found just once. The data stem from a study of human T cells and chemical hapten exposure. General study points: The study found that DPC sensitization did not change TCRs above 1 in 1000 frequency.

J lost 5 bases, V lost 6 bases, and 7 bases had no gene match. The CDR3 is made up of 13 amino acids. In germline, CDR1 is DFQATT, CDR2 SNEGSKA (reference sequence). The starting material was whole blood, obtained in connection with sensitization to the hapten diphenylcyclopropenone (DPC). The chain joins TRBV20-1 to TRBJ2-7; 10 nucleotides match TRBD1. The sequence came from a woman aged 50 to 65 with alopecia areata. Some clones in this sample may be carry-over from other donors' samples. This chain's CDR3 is CSAIPGQGNEQYF. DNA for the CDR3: TGCAGTGCCATCCCGGGACAGGGGAACGAGCAGTACTTC.